A single sample is the source of the 22 T cell receptor beta chains below, sequenced in a study of molecular identifiers for immune sequencing clone quantification. TCRdb independently ran MiXCR on the PCR reads; one entry per CDR3 protein. The table records under 650,000 distinct CDR3 sequences, just under 20% of them present only once. The source material was naive CD8+ T cells from blood, with Jurkat cell RNA spiked in. The subset is: FACS-sorted CD8+CD4-CCR7+CD45RA+ naive T cells. The receptor source for this set is a human donor in good health. Some libraries in this study had Jurkat cell RNA spiked in.

In its sample, this clonotype was seen many times. The chain links TRBV20-1 to TRBJ2-3, with no clear D. This CDR3 has 12 amino acids. V was pared by 5 bases and J by 4 bases, with 10 bases between. Germline lookup yields CDR1 DFQATT and CDR2 SNEGSKA (reference sequence). CDR3 DNA: TGCAGTGCTTCCAAGTCGGCAGATACGCAGTATTTT. Amino acids: CSASKSADTQYF.

The chain couples TRBV19 to TRBJ1-5, with D perhaps TRBD1 (6 bases). From germline, CDR1 is LNHDA and CDR2 SQIVND (reference sequence). V was shortened by 6 bases and J by 2 bases, with 17 bases between the two germline ends. This CDR3 is built from 16 residues. The DNA for the CDR3 is TGTGCCAGTAGCCGCGGGGGCAACCCCGGCAATCAGCCCCAGCATTTT. As protein: CASSRGGNPGNQPQHF.

About this clonotype: It may be a read error: a sequence one base away is much more abundant. The gene calls are TRBV12-3 or TRBV12-4 and TRBJ1-1; the D is unclear. Trimming cost V 7 bases and J 6 bases, with 15 bases left between them. The CDR3 length is 13 residues. The CDR3: CASKWLGNAEAFF. CDR3 coding DNA: TGTGCCAGCAAGTGGTTGGGAAACGCTGAAGCTTTCTTT.

This clonotype was seen at least ten times. The V call is TRBV20-1, the J call TRBJ2-7; 16 bases match TRBD2. The CDR3 runs 20 residues. Germline assignment: CDR1 DFQATT and CDR2 SNEGSKA (reference sequence). V was clipped by 3 bases and J by 1 base; unmatched bases: 15. CDR3 in DNA: TGCAGTGCTAGGGGGGCTAACCCGGGACTAGCGGGGGGGAGGTCCTACGAGCAGTACTTC. Translating it yields CSARGANPGLAGGRSYEQYF.

This clonotype was detected only a few times. The chain employs TRBV7-9 and TRBJ2-7, with D perhaps assigned TRBD1 or TRBD2 (7 bases each). Trimming removed 5 bases at V and 3 bases at J, with 29 bases between. The germline V gene has CDR1 SEHNR and CDR2 FQNEAQ (reference sequence). CDR3 length: 19 amino acids. In DNA form, the CDR3 reads TGTGCCAGCAGCCAGGGACAGCGGGGCGGTACGCTACTACACTACGAGCAGTACTTC. Its protein is CASSQGQRGGTLLHYEQYF.

In this sample, this clonotype turned up many times. The gene calls are TRBV27 and TRBJ2-7, with a tentative D call TRBD1 (6 bases). V was pared by 0 bases and J by 2 bases, with 8 bases between. The CDR3 covers 14 residues. CDR1 MNHEY and CDR2 SMNVEV come from the germline V gene (reference sequence). CDR3 sequence reads: CASSLSGAAYEQYF. In DNA, the CDR3 is TGTGCCAGCAGTTTATCGGGGGCGGCCTACGAGCAGTACTTC.

The chain employs TRBV30 and TRBJ2-7; a weak D match, TRBD2 (6 bases). This CDR3 has 13 amino acids. Trimming took off 6 bases at V and 2 bases at J, with 14 bases between the two ends. Germline V gene data show CDR1 as GTSNPN and CDR2 as SVGIG (reference sequence). The DNA for the CDR3 is TGTGCCTGCAACCAAGGACTAACCTACGAGCAGTACTTC. Amino acid sequence: CACNQGLTYEQYF. Supplemented by reference TRBV30 and TRBJ2-7, the full variable domain reads SQTIHQWPATLVQPVGSPLSLECTVEGTSNPNLYWYRQAAGRGLQLLFYSVGIGQISSEVPQNLSASRPQDRQFILSSKKLLLSDSGFYLCACNQGLTYEQYFGPGTRLTVT.

This clonotype showed up many times. For the CDR3, the DNA is TGTGCCAGCAGCCCGGGACAGGGAGAAACTGGGGCCAACGTCCTGACTTTC. This codes for CASSPGQGETGANVLTF. This chain connects TRBV7-9 to TRBJ2-6; 9 bases align to TRBD1. The J segment lost 2 bases and the V segment lost 5 bases, leaving 7 bases of the junction unmatched. CDR1 is SEHNR and CDR2 is FQNEAQ in the germline V gene (reference sequence). The CDR3 extends over 17 amino acids.

The rearrangement joins TRBV19 to TRBJ2-3, with a possible D match to TRBD2 (6 bases). CDR1 is LNHDA and CDR2 is SQIVND in the germline V gene (reference sequence). V lost 1 base to trimming and J lost 0 bases, with 14 bases between them. The CDR3 extends over 17 amino acids. DNA for the CDR3: TGTGCCAGTAGTATAGGGGTGGGGGGACCTAGCACAGATACGCAGTATTTT. Amino acids: CASSIGVGGPSTDTQYF.

This clonotype was seen more than once but under ten times. This may arise from a read error, as a much more abundant clone is one base away. The chain employs TRBV7-3 and TRBJ1-1; D possibly corresponds to TRBD1 (6 bases). V gave up 2 bases and J gave up 6 bases, with 19 bases separating them. Germline-derived CDR1 and CDR2 are SGHTA and FQGTGA. The CDR3 covers 16 residues. The CDR3 bases are TGTGCCAGCAGCTTACCCGAGGGACAACCAAACGCTGAAGCTTTCTTT. This translates into CASSLPEGQPNAEAFF.

This clonotype showed up many times. The chain uses TRBV12-3 or TRBV12-4 and TRBJ1-5, with TRBD1 as a possible D gene (5 bases). Trimming removed 7 bases at V and 0 bases at J, with 13 bases between. The CDR3 is made up of 15 amino acids. CDR3 nucleotide sequence: TGTGCCAGCACCGACAGTCTATATAGCAATCAGCCCCAGCATTTT. Encoded protein: CASTDSLYSNQPQHF.

The rearrangement links TRBV6-5 to TRBJ1-2; a possible D gene is TRBD1 (5 bases). Germline V CDR1 and CDR2: MNHEY, SVGAGI. V lost 2 bases to trimming and J lost 5 bases, with 12 bases between them. The length of the CDR3 is 14 residues. The CDR3 region has the DNA TGTGCCAGCAGTTACGCGCAAGGGGCGTATGGCTACACCTTC. Its protein is CASSYAQGAYGYTF.

This clonotype was recorded many times. The chain employs TRBV20-1 and TRBJ2-7; D uncertain. This CDR3 has 15 residues. Germline V gives CDR1 DFQATT, CDR2 SNEGSKA (reference sequence). Trimming stripped 0 bases from V and 0 bases from J, with 12 bases between. The CDR3 sequence is CSARDLSTGSYEQYF. As DNA, the CDR3 is TGCAGTGCTAGAGATCTAAGCACCGGCTCCTACGAGCAGTACTTC.

The CDR3 DNA reads TGTGCCACCAGCAGAGATGGGGGGTCCGGCGAGCAGTACTTC. Residues: CATSRDGGSGEQYF. V gene TRBV15 combines with J gene TRBJ2-7; possibly TRBD2 for D (6 bases). The CDR3 sequence is 14 residues long. The germline gives CDR1 LNHNV, CDR2 YYDKDF (reference sequence). Deletions cut 0 bases from V and 6 bases from J, with 12 bases between.

At least ten counts were recorded for this clonotype. At one end the junction does not follow the germline gene, possibly because of a read error. This chain joins TRBV7-7 and TRBJ2-2, with 7 bases matching TRBD2. This CDR3 has 15 residues. Germline values: CDR1 SSHAT, CDR2 FNYEAQ (reference sequence). The CDR3 region is CASSSGLDNTGELFF. CDR3 in DNA: TGTGCTAGCAGCTCTGGACTAGACAACACCGGGGAGCTGTTTTTT.

This clonotype was observed many times. The chain combines TRBV10-3 with TRBJ2-5; perhaps TRBD1 as D (6 bases). The CDR3 extends over 14 amino acids. Trimming pared 2 bases from V and 2 bases from J, leaving 9 bases between. The germline gives CDR1 ENHRY, CDR2 SYGVKD. For the CDR3, the DNA is TGTGCCATCAGTGAGAGGGGGAAACAAGAGACCCAGTACTTC. It specifies CAISERGKQETQYF.

This clonotype was counted ten times or more. The chain links TRBV27 to TRBJ1-1; D uncertain. The CDR3 extends over 16 amino acids. V gave up 5 bases and J gave up 0 bases, with 16 bases separating them. The V gene's germline CDR1 is MNHEY and CDR2 SMNVEV (reference sequence). Written as DNA, the CDR3 is TGTGCCAGCAGTCCCCGGTACAGTGACATGAACACTGAAGCTTTCTTT. Translation: CASSPRYSDMNTEAFF.

The gene calls are TRBV11-2 and TRBJ2-5, with D perhaps being TRBD1 or TRBD2 (5 bases each). CDR1 is SGHAT, CDR2 FQNNGV, per germline. The V and J ends lost 1 base and 3 bases respectively, with 15 bases between them. This CDR3 spans 16 amino acids. CDR3 sequence reads: CASSLVPRGREETQYF. The CDR3 coding sequence is TGTGCCAGCAGCTTAGTTCCGAGGGGCAGGGAAGAGACCCAGTACTTC. Combining the CDR3 with reference TRBV11-2 and TRBJ2-5 gives the whole variable domain EAGVAQSPRYKIIEKRQSVAFWCNPISGHATLYWYQQILGQGPKLLIQFQNNGVVDDSQLPKDRFSAERLKGVDSTLKIQPAKLEDSAVYLCASSLVPRGREETQYFGPGTRLLVL.

This clonotype was observed a single time. The V call is TRBV4-1, the J call TRBJ1-1, with D unresolved. This CDR3 has 13 amino acids. In germline, CDR1 is MGHRA, CDR2 YSYEKL. V shed 1 base and J shed 4 bases, with 7 bases lying between them. The CDR3 spells CASSQGRTTEAFF. CDR3 DNA: TGCGCCAGCAGCCAAGGAAGAACCACTGAAGCTTTCTTT.

This clonotype has ten or more counts. In nucleotides, the CDR3 is TGTGCCAGCAGTTTCCGGGGGGCTGGGCAGCCCCAGCATTTT. It encodes CASSFRGAGQPQHF. The chain is built from TRBV2 and TRBJ1-5, with a tentative D call TRBD1 (6 bases). The germline gives CDR1 SNHLY, CDR2 FYNNEI. The CDR3 spans 14 residues. V dropped 5 bases and J dropped 7 bases, with 15 bases sitting between them.

This clonotype was seen at least ten times. The chain has TRBV7-9 and TRBJ2-3; no reliable D call. V was pared by 5 bases and J by 2 bases, with 8 bases between. This CDR3 has 13 residues. Germline V gene data show CDR1 as SEHNR and CDR2 as FQNEAQ (reference sequence). This CDR3 reads CASSKANTDTQYF. The DNA of the CDR3 is TGTGCCAGCAGCAAGGCCAACACAGATACGCAGTATTTT.

This clonotype was detected ten times or more. The chain is built from TRBV24-1 and TRBJ2-3, with 13 nucleotides matching TRBD2. V lost 1 base to trimming and J lost 5 bases; unmatched junction nucleotides: 8. The CDR3 is made up of 18 amino acids. The germline gives CDR1 KGHDR, CDR2 SFDVKD. For the CDR3, the DNA is TGTGCCACCAGTGATTTCGCCCTCGGACTAGCGGGAGTAGATACGCAGTATTTT. It encodes CATSDFALGLAGVDTQYF.